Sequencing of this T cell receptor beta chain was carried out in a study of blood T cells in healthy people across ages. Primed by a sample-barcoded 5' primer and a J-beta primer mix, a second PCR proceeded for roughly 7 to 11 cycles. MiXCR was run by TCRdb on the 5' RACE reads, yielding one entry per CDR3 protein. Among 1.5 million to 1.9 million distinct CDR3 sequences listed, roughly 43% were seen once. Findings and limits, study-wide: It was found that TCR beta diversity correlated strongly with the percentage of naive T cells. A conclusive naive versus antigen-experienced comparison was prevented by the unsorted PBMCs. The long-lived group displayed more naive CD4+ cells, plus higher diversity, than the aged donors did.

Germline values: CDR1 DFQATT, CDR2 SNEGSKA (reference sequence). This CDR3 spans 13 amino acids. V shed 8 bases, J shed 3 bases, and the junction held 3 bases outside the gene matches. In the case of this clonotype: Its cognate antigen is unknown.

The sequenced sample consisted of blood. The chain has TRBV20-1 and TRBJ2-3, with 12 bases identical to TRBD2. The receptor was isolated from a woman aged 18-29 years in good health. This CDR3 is CSRTSGTTDTQYF. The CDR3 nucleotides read TGCAGTCGGACTAGCGGGACTACAGATACGCAGTATTTT.